Below, 10 T cell receptor beta chains from the same sample are listed, as sequenced in a study of naive and memory T cell subsets (dated by TCRdb to about 2017). Overall results and qualifications from the work: Naive repertoires, especially CD8, contained a few larger clonotypes, possibly memory cells re-expressing CD45RA.

No antigens are known for them. Library generation was performed with UMI-ligation and nested PCR. The reads were generated on an Illumina MiSeq. The beta constant-region primer was an equimolar mix of two oligonucleotides covering both TRBC1 and TRBC2. The ligated cDNA went through four rounds of PCR with nested alpha and beta constant-region primers together with the SP2 primer. In-frame beta chains were kept once TCRdb had trimmed the public reads at Q25 with fastp and called clones with MiXCR. Each entry merges the rows of one CDR3 protein and shows their most common DNA and genes. For this sample there are 130,000 to 150,000 distinct CDR3 sequences; roughly 22% appear just once. The leading ten clones occupy 0.09% to 0.13% of the sample. The sample was naive CD4+ T cells from blood. The sample's cell subset or site label, in plain terms: naive T cells, CD45RA high CD27+. The receptors stem from a human donor in good health.

This clonotype has only a few counts. The gene calls are TRBV6-5 and TRBJ2-6; D is uncertain. The V gene's germline CDR1 is MNHEY and CDR2 SVGAGI. Trimming shortened V by 7 bases and J by 5 bases, and 12 bases separated the two germline ends. The CDR3 consists of 14 residues. The CDR3 DNA is TGTGCCAGCAAACAACGGGTTCGGGCCAACGTCCTGACTTTC. Amino acids: CASKQRVRANVLTF.

This clonotype occurred a few times. The chain joins TRBV6-1 to TRBJ2-4; TRBD2 agrees at 11 bases. This CDR3 is built from 14 residues. The germline V gene encodes CDR1 MNHNS and CDR2 SASEGT. V dropped 3 bases and J dropped 16; count of bases not matched to a gene: 11. CDR3 loop: CASSDTRLAGLQYF. CDR3 in DNA: TGTGCCAGCAGTGACACGCGACTAGCGGGATTGCAATACTTC.

This clonotype was counted a few times. The chain uses TRBV9 and TRBJ2-5, with 10 bases aligning to TRBD2. The V gene end was trimmed by 0 bases and the J gene end by 2 bases; junction bases not matched to a gene: 4. This CDR3 is 16 amino acids long. From germline, CDR1 is SGDLS and CDR2 YYNGEE. CDR3 DNA sequence: TGTGCCAGCAGCGTAGTTCCAGCGGGAGGGCAAGAGACCCAGTACTTC. Amino acid sequence: CASSVVPAGGQETQYF.

The sample holds a few counts of this clonotype. The chain couples TRBV7-9 to TRBJ1-2, with D hard to call. In germline, CDR1 is SEHNR, CDR2 FQNEAQ (reference sequence). The CDR3 is 13 residues long. V lost 0 bases to trimming and J lost 8 bases, with 10 bases between them. The CDR3 region is CASSLASPGGYTF. Written as DNA, the CDR3 is TGTGCCAGCAGCTTAGCGTCCCCGGGGGGCTACACCTTC.

This sequence joins TRBV27 and TRBJ2-3; D not certain. Trimming took off 5 bases at V and 1 base at J, with 10 bases between the two ends. The V gene's germline CDR1 is MNHEY and CDR2 SMNVEV (reference sequence). This CDR3 contains 14 residues. In DNA form, the CDR3 reads TGTGCCAGCAGTCCTCTGGGTCGCACAGATACGCAGTATTTT. Protein sequence: CASSPLGRTDTQYF.

This clonotype showed up many times. V and J are TRBV11-2 and TRBJ2-3; the D gene is possibly TRBD1 (6 bases). V was clipped by 4 bases and J by 0 bases, with 14 bases between them. The CDR3 has 16 residues. Germline values: CDR1 SGHAT, CDR2 FQNNGV. This CDR3 is CASSYWTAVSTDTQYF. CDR3 bases: TGTGCCAGCAGCTATTGGACAGCCGTGAGCACAGATACGCAGTATTTT.

This clonotype was seen ten or more times. This chain uses TRBV4-2 with TRBJ2-1, with TRBD2 matching 13 bases. Germline loops: CDR1 LGHNA, CDR2 YNFKEQ. This CDR3 spans 18 amino acids. After removal of 0 bases from V and 4 bases from J, the junction contained 6 bases not matched to a gene. The CDR3 DNA reads as TGTGCCAGCAGCCAAGACCGGACTAGCGGGAGACGTTACAATGAGCAGTTCTTC. This sequence encodes CASSQDRTSGRRYNEQFF.

This clonotype was seen only a few times. The chain is built from TRBV28 and TRBJ2-1; TRBD2 might be the D (6 bases). This CDR3 comprises 16 residues. V gave up 3 bases and J gave up 0 bases, with 12 bases separating them. CDR1 and CDR2 from the germline V gene are MDHEN and SYDVKM. CDR3 sequence: CASSLPRESSYNEQFF. CDR3 DNA: TGTGCCAGCAGTTTGCCCCGGGAGAGCTCCTACAATGAGCAGTTCTTC.

This clonotype was seen more than once but under ten times. The rearrangement joins TRBV2 to TRBJ2-7; D call uncertain. The CDR3 is made up of 13 amino acids. In germline, CDR1 is SNHLY, CDR2 FYNNEI. V lost 1 base and J lost 5, with 9 bases in between. This chain's CDR3 is CASSEGPSDEQYF. Written as DNA, the CDR3 is TGTGCCAGCAGTGAAGGACCGTCGGACGAGCAGTACTTC.

The chain employs TRBV12-5 and TRBJ2-1; D may be TRBD1 (5 bases). CDR3 length: 14 amino acids. Trimming shortened V by 1 base and J by 7 bases, and 11 bases separated the two germline ends. Germline V gives CDR1 LGHNT, CDR2 FRNRAP. DNA for the CDR3: TGTGCTAGTGGTTTGGGATTACGACAGAATGAGCAGTTCTTC. It encodes CASGLGLRQNEQFF.